One and the same sample provided the 27 T cell receptor beta chains below, sequenced in a study of molecular identifiers for immune sequencing clone quantification (dated by TCRdb to the late 2010s). Libraries were prepared through PCR. The sequencer was an Illumina HiSeq 4000. TCRdb passed the public sequencing reads through fastp at Q25 and MiXCR, retaining productive beta sequences. Rows are combined by CDR3 protein, so each entry shows the most common genes and DNA. Within this sample are fewer than 75,000 distinct CDR3 sequences, with 15% to 20% of them counted one time only. The ten most abundant clones make up approximately 1.4% of the sample. What was sequenced was naive CD8+ T cells from blood, with Jurkat cell RNA spiked in. In light of the paper, this sample's cell subset or site label describes: FACS-sorted CD8+CD4-CCR7+CD45RA+ naive T cells. Receptors were obtained from a human donor in good health. Some libraries in this study had Jurkat cell RNA spiked in.

V and J are TRBV2 and TRBJ1-1; D might be TRBD1 (5 bases). The CDR3 covers 15 residues. Germline lookup yields CDR1 SNHLY and CDR2 FYNNEI. The V end lost 2 bases, the J end lost 3 bases, and 13 bases lay between the germline ends. The chain's CDR3 is CASSELRGSDTEAFF. The CDR3 DNA reads as TGTGCCAGCAGTGAATTAAGGGGTTCGGACACTGAAGCTTTCTTT.

The chain carries TRBV12-3 or TRBV12-4 and TRBJ2-7; 7 positions match TRBD2. J gave up 3 bases and V 7 bases, and 3 bases lay outside the gene matches. The CDR3 is 12 residues long. The CDR3 spells CASKTSCYEQYF. Here the CDR3 DNA reads TGTGCCAGCAAGACTAGCTGCTACGAGCAGTACTTC.

This clonotype was seen ten or more times. The chain uses TRBV25-1 and TRBJ2-3; no reliable D call. CDR3 length: 14 residues. Between the trimmed V and J ends, which lost 3 bases and 0 bases, there was a span of 7 bases. From germline, CDR1 is MGHDK and CDR2 SYGVNS. Here the CDR3 reads CASSDPYSTDTQYF. The CDR3 DNA is TGTGCCAGCAGTGACCCCTATAGCACAGATACGCAGTATTTT.

The chain couples TRBV6-6 to TRBJ2-2; 7 nucleotides match TRBD1. CDR1 and CDR2 (germline): MNHNY, SVGAGI (reference sequence). The CDR3 consists of 17 residues. The ends lost 3 bases at V and 16 bases at J; junction bases unmatched: 23. CDR3 nucleotide sequence: TGTGCCAGCAGTTATAAGATTCTGGGACAGTACACCGGGGAACCGTTTTTT. As protein: CASSYKILGQYTGEPFF.

In this sample, this clonotype turned up a few times. This chain connects TRBV27 to TRBJ2-5; possible D gene TRBD2, 7 bases. The V gene lost 3 bases and the J gene lost 1 base, with 12 bases spanning the gap. Per the germline V gene, CDR1 is MNHEY and CDR2 is SMNVEV (reference sequence). The CDR3 runs 15 residues. The CDR3 nucleotides are TGTGCCAGCAGTTTCGGGGGGCTACCCCAAGAGACCCAGTACTTC. It is translated as CASSFGGLPQETQYF.

This clonotype was recorded many times. The chain uses TRBV12-3 or TRBV12-4 and TRBJ2-2; 8 bases match TRBD1. V shed 6 bases, J shed 3 bases, and the junction held 9 bases outside the gene matches. This CDR3 contains 16 residues. The CDR3 spells CASRERTGLYTGELFF. The CDR3 bases are TGTGCCAGCAGGGAAAGGACAGGGTTGTACACCGGGGAGCTGTTTTTT.

The chain carries TRBV5-6 and TRBJ2-1; no firm D call. The CDR3 contains 16 residues. The V end lost 4 bases, the J end lost 3 bases, and 17 bases lay between the germline ends. Germline-derived CDR1 and CDR2 are SGHDT and YYEEEE. CDR3 amino acids: CASSLTFLSFYNEQFF. The DNA of the CDR3 is TGTGCCAGCAGCCTGACGTTTTTGAGCTTCTACAATGAGCAGTTCTTC.

This clonotype occurred many times. This chain joins TRBV7-9 and TRBJ2-1; no clear D gene. Looked up from germline, CDR1 is SEHNR and CDR2 is FQNEAQ (reference sequence). Trimming took 0 bases from V and 15 from J, leaving 12 bases between them. The CDR3 contains 12 residues. The CDR3 DNA follows: TGTGCCAGCAGCTTAGCCTCAGATTTCCCGTTCTTC. Translating gives CASSLASDFPFF.

Ten or more counts support this clonotype. The genes are TRBV27 and TRBJ2-2; TRBD1 agrees at 8 bases. Looked up from germline, CDR1 is MNHEY and CDR2 is SMNVEV (reference sequence). V dropped 7 bases and J dropped 4; count of bases not matched to a gene: 8. The CDR3 consists of 15 residues. DNA of the CDR3: TGTGCCAGCAACGTGCAGGGGGCGGTCACCGGGGAGCTGTTTTTT. Residues: CASNVQGAVTGELFF.

This clonotype was seen repeatedly, ten times or more. The V gene is TRBV30, the J gene TRBJ2-3; TRBD1 might be the D (6 bases). The CDR3 extends over 16 amino acids. V lost 8 bases and J 0 bases, leaving 21 bases between the germline ends. Germline assignment: CDR1 GTSNPN and CDR2 SVGIG (reference sequence). CDR3: CAGDKGGAISTDTQYF. In DNA, the CDR3 is TGTGCCGGGGACAAAGGCGGAGCCATTAGCACAGATACGCAGTATTTT.

This clonotype has at least ten counts. The rearrangement joins TRBV4-1 to TRBJ2-5; 8 bases are a match to TRBD2. The CDR3 has 16 residues. Germline assignment: CDR1 MGHRA and CDR2 YSYEKL. J lost 1 base, V lost 3 bases, and 7 bases had no gene match. CDR3 amino acids: CASSQGSGTSQETQYF. The CDR3 bases are TGCGCCAGCAGCCAGGGTAGCGGGACTAGCCAAGAGACCCAGTACTTC.

This clonotype has ten or more counts. The rearrangement links TRBV20-1 to TRBJ2-1; 13 nucleotides line up with TRBD2. V shed 5 bases and J 2 bases; nucleotides not matched to a gene: 3. Germline-derived CDR1 and CDR2 are DFQATT and SNEGSKA (reference sequence). The CDR3 runs 15 residues. The CDR3 DNA reads as TGCAGTGCTGTCGGGACTAGCGGGACCTACAATGAGCAGTTCTTC. This encodes CSAVGTSGTYNEQFF.

This clonotype was picked up many times. V usage is TRBV12-3 or TRBV12-4 and J usage is TRBJ1-1; the D gene is possibly TRBD1 (5 bases). The CDR3 consists of 15 residues. The V end lost 2 bases, the J end lost 4 bases, and 14 bases lay between the germline ends. The CDR3 loop reads CASSLNYQGTTEAFF. In DNA form, the CDR3 reads TGTGCCAGCAGTTTAAATTATCAGGGAACCACTGAAGCTTTCTTT.

The table lists this clonotype with a few counts. Given the absence of the conserved phenylalanine or tryptophan at the CDR3 end, a read error is likely. The genes are TRBV6-5 and TRBJ2-3, with D possibly matching TRBD2 (6 bases). The CDR3 runs to 14 residues. V was trimmed by 2 bases and J by 4 bases, leaving 10 bases between them. Germline V CDR1 and CDR2: MNHEY, SVGAGI. The CDR3 region has the DNA TGTGCCAGCAGTTACGCGGAGGGCGCAGATACGCAGTATCTT. This translates into CASSYAEGADTQYL.

This chain uses TRBV7-9 with TRBJ2-1, with 13 bases identical to TRBD2. This CDR3 has 15 residues. V lost 5 bases and J lost 5; bases outside the gene matches: 3. Germline values: CDR1 SEHNR, CDR2 FQNEAQ (reference sequence). This CDR3 is CASSQLAGGHNEQFF. The CDR3 DNA sequence: TGTGCCAGCAGCCAACTAGCGGGAGGGCACAATGAGCAGTTCTTC.

There are many counts of this clonotype. The CDR3 is CSASGVWVQGIAKNIQYF. Here the CDR3 DNA reads TGCAGTGCTAGCGGTGTGTGGGTACAGGGGATAGCCAAAAACATTCAGTACTTC. The gene calls are TRBV20-1 and TRBJ2-4; 7 bases are a match to TRBD1. The CDR3 sequence is 18 residues long. After removal of 3 bases from V and 0 bases from J, the junction contained 14 bases not matched to a gene. Per the germline V gene, CDR1 is DFQATT and CDR2 is SNEGSKA (reference sequence).

CDR3 DNA sequence: TGTGCCAGCAGCGGTACTAGCGGTAGCTCCTACGAGCAGTACTTC. Protein product: CASSGTSGSSYEQYF. The chain employs TRBV9 and TRBJ2-7, with TRBD2 matching over 8 bases. Looked up from germline, CDR1 is SGDLS and CDR2 is YYNGEE. Germline trimming cut 3 bases from V and 0 bases from J; bases unmatched to any gene: 5. The CDR3 has 15 amino acids.

This clonotype was counted at least ten times. The rearrangement links TRBV11-2 to TRBJ2-1; D is uncertain. The V gene's germline CDR1 is SGHAT and CDR2 FQNNGV. The V gene lost 3 bases and the J gene lost 8 bases, with 5 bases spanning the gap. The CDR3 covers 11 residues. The CDR3 nucleotides read TGTGCCAGCAGCTTCGGTCATGAGCAGTTCTTC. This translates into CASSFGHEQFF.

This clonotype was detected ten times or more. The rearrangement links TRBV28 to TRBJ2-3; D tentatively reads TRBD1 or TRBD2 (5 bases each). The germline CDR1 and CDR2 sequences are MDHEN and SYDVKM. The CDR3 consists of 15 residues. V was trimmed by 2 bases and J by 0 bases, leaving 9 bases between them. CDR3 nucleotide sequence: TGTGCCAGCAGTTTAGGGGGTACTAGCACAGATACGCAGTATTTT. Translating it yields CASSLGGTSTDTQYF.

In this sample, this clonotype is medium-sized (0.01 to 0.1%). The V gene is TRBV13, the J gene TRBJ2-3; D ambiguous. The V and J ends lost 2 bases and 0 bases respectively, with 15 bases between them. Germline V gene lookup returns CDR1 PRHDT and CDR2 FYEKMQ (reference sequence). CDR3 size: 17 residues. The CDR3: CASSLRSHSESTDTQYF. The CDR3 nucleotides read TGTGCCAGCAGCTTACGGTCCCATTCGGAGAGCACAGATACGCAGTATTTT.

Ten or more counts support this clonotype. The rearrangement links TRBV7-6 to TRBJ2-7, with 7 bases identical to TRBD2. Losses at the gene ends were 0 bases for V and 2 bases for J; bases not matched to a gene: 4. CDR3 length: 15 amino acids. Germline assignment: CDR1 SGHVS and CDR2 FNYEAQ. The CDR3 coding sequence is TGTGCCAGCAGCTTAGCGCTAGCGGATACCTACGAGCAGTACTTC. It yields the protein CASSLALADTYEQYF. The full variable domain, with the rest looked up from reference TRBV7-6 and TRBJ2-7, is GAGVSQSPRYKVTKRGQDVALRCDPISGHVSLYWYRQALGQGPEFLTYFNYEAQQDKSGLPNDRFSAERPEGSISTLTIQRTEQRDSAMYRCASSLALADTYEQYFGPGTRLTVT.

This clonotype has ten or more counts. The chain is built from TRBV7-9 and TRBJ1-4; 8 bases match TRBD1. CDR3 length: 16 amino acids. Germline V gives CDR1 SEHNR, CDR2 FQNEAQ (reference sequence). Trimming cost V 1 base and J 3 bases; bases outside gene matches: 4. The CDR3 DNA sequence: TGTGCCAGCAGCTTAGGACAGGGGATGTCTAATGAAAAACTGTTTTTT. This codes for CASSLGQGMSNEKLFF.

As concerns this clonotype: This may arise from a read error, as a much more abundant clone is one base away. The gene calls are TRBV4-2 and TRBJ2-7; 15 bases line up with TRBD2. CDR3 length: 18 amino acids. Germline V lookup: CDR1 LGHNA, CDR2 YNFKEQ. The CDR3 DNA follows: TGTGCCAGCAGCCAGGGACTAGCGGGAGGCCCTACCTGGGCCGAGCGGTACTTC. This translates into CASSQGLAGGPTWAERYF.

In its sample, this clonotype was seen many times. The V gene is TRBV5-6, the J gene TRBJ2-7, with 8 bases fitting TRBD2. Looked up from germline, CDR1 is SGHDT and CDR2 is YYEEEE. This CDR3 comprises 15 residues. Germline trimming cut 0 bases from V and 2 bases from J; bases unmatched to any gene: 4. CDR3 nucleotides: TGTGCCAGCAGCTTGGAAATAGCGGGACCCTACGAGCAGTACTTC. This sequence encodes CASSLEIAGPYEQYF.

The rearrangement links TRBV9 to TRBJ1-4; D not certain. The CDR3 spans 14 residues. Germline V gene sequence: CDR1 SGDLS, CDR2 YYNGEE. V dropped 0 bases and J dropped 4 bases, with 7 bases sitting between them. The CDR3 loop reads CASSVGEFNEKLFF. The CDR3 DNA follows: TGTGCCAGCAGCGTAGGTGAATTTAATGAAAAACTGTTTTTT. The full variable domain, completed using reference TRBV9 and TRBJ1-4, is DSGVTQTPKHLITATGQRVTLRCSPRSGDLSVYWYQQSLDQGLQFLIQYYNGEERAKGNILERFSAQQFPDLHSELNLSSLELGDSALYFCASSVGEFNEKLFFGSGTQLSVL.

This clonotype has at least ten counts. The chain has TRBV19 and TRBJ2-1, with 9 bases lining up with TRBD2. The germline V gene encodes CDR1 LNHDA and CDR2 SQIVND (reference sequence). This CDR3 has 16 amino acids. Unmatched junction bases numbered 5, after V lost 5 bases and J lost 0 bases. This chain's CDR3 is CASSPLAGLSYNEQFF. CDR3 nucleotide sequence: TGTGCCAGTAGTCCCCTAGCGGGACTCTCCTACAATGAGCAGTTCTTC. Using reference TRBV19 and TRBJ2-1 for the parts outside the CDR3, the full variable domain is DGGITQSPKYLFRKEGQNVTLSCEQNLNHDAMYWYRQDPGQGLRLIYYSQIVNDFQKGDIAEGYSVSREKKESFPLTVTSAQKNPTAFYLCASSPLAGLSYNEQFFGPGTRLTVL.

In regard to this clonotype: The CDR3 ends on some other residue instead of the conserved phenylalanine or tryptophan, so this is likely a read error. The rearrangement uses TRBV6-6 and TRBJ2-7, with D possibly called TRBD1 or TRBD2 (5 bases each). The CDR3 spans 16 residues. V was shortened by 2 bases and J by 2 bases, with 16 bases between the two germline ends. Per germline, CDR1 MNHNY and CDR2 SVGAGI (reference sequence). Here the CDR3 reads CASSYVSRDRPYEQYL. The CDR3 bases are TGTGCCAGCAGTTACGTGAGCCGGGACCGACCCTACGAGCAGTACCTC.